A selection of T cell receptor beta chains follows, all from one sample in a study of long-term antiretroviral therapy in people with HIV. The assay was immunoSEQ multiplex PCR, and TCRdb's table has in-frame clones only and misses some. The profile shows 35,000 or so clones, approximately 94% of them singletons. The sequencing used unsorted PBMCs, collected 4.1 years after starting antiretroviral therapy. The origin of the receptors is a woman aged 50 to 65 with HIV. Both conserved end residues are part of each CDR3. A D gene is named only where the DNA matches it firmly. Rows give clone size only sometimes, using once, few, many, or a class for an expanded clone.

>TRBV6-5|NA|NA|TRBJ2-7
TGTGCCAGCAAAGGGGAGTCGTGGCACGAGCAGTACTTC
CASKGESWHEQYF
>TRBV2|NA|NA|TRBJ2-1
TGTGCCAGCAGTGTCGGAGTTTCGGGAAGGCAGTTCTTC
CASSVGVSGRQFF
>TRBV6-5|NA|TRBD1|TRBJ1-2
TGTGCCAGCAGCACCCCGGACAGGCGCTATGGCTACACCTTC
CASSTPDRRYGYTF
>TRBV6-5|NA|NA|TRBJ1-5
TGTGCCAGCAGTTACTCGGGAATTCAGGGAAATCAGCCCCAGCATTTT
CASSYSGIQGNQPQHF
>TRBV18|NA|NA|TRBJ1-5
TGTGCCAGCTCACGCACGGGTTCTACAGGGTTCGATCAGCCCCAGCATTTT
CASSRTGSTGFDQPQHF
>TRBV9|NA|NA|TRBJ1-6
TGTGCCAGCAGCGTAGAGGGGGGTAGGAATTCACCCCTCCACTTT
CASSVEGGRNSPLHF
>TRBV7-9|once|NA|TRBJ1-1
TGTGCCAGCAGCTCAACGTTGACAGGACGGACTGAAGCTTTCTTT
CASSSTLTGRTEAFF
>TRBV5-1|NA|TRBD2|TRBJ2-5
TGCGCCAGCAGCTTGGGAATGGCTAGCGGGGTGCAAGAGACCCAGTACTTC
CASSLGMASGVQETQYF
>TRBV11-1|NA|TRBD1|TRBJ1-6
TGTGCCAGCAGCCCGGGACAGGGGGCCTCACCCCTCCACTTT
CASSPGQGASPLHF
>TRBV2|NA|TRBD1|TRBJ1-4
TGTGCCAGCAGGGCGGGACAGTCTAGTAATGAAAAACTGTTTTTT
CASRAGQSSNEKLFF
>TRBV6-6|NA|TRBD1|TRBJ1-2
TGTGCCAGCAGTCCAGGGACAGGGGTTAGCTATGGCTACACCTTC
CASSPGTGVSYGYTF
>TRBV30|NA|NA|TRBJ1-2
TGTGCCTGGAGCCTACAGGGTCGGGGCTACACCTTC
CAWSLQGRGYTF
>TRBV11-2|NA|TRBD2|TRBJ2-1
TGTGCCAGCAGCGTCCCGGGACTAGCGGGGGACCACTACAATGAGCAGTTCTTC
CASSVPGLAGDHYNEQFF
>TRBV5-6|NA|TRBD1|TRBJ1-2
TGTGCCAGCAGCCGAGCCGGGTGGACAGGGGATGGCTACACCTTC
CASSRAGWTGDGYTF
>TRBV7-9|NA|NA|TRBJ2-7
TGTGCCAGCAGCCCCCCAGGGCCCCAGGGCGAGCAGTACTTC
CASSPPGPQGEQYF
>TRBV4-1|NA|NA|TRBJ2-3
TGCGCCAGCAGCCAAGACCGGGCCACTGGGGGAGATACGCAGTATTTT
CASSQDRATGGDTQYF
>TRBV5-1|NA|TRBD2|TRBJ2-7
TGCGCCAGCAGCCCGCCTAGCGGGGGGGCCGACGAGCAGTACTTC
CASSPPSGGADEQYF
>TRBV5-1|NA|NA|TRBJ2-3
TGCGCCAGCAGCCCCTCGGCGGGGGCCAGTCATGATACGCAGTATTTT
CASSPSAGASHDTQYF
>TRBV4-2|once|TRBD2|TRBJ2-1
TGTGCCAGCAGCCAATTAAGCGGGGGTTACAATGAGCAGTTCTTC
CASSQLSGGYNEQFF
>TRBV9|NA|NA|TRBJ1-1
TGTGCCAGCAGCGCCGGACAGATGAACACTGAAGCTTTCTTT
CASSAGQMNTEAFF
>TRBV19|NA|NA|TRBJ2-2
TGTGCCAGTAGCCCCCCTCAGGGGTTCTACGGGGAGCTGTTTTTT
CASSPPQGFYGELFF
>TRBV30|NA|NA|TRBJ1-4
TGTGCCTGGAGTGTGGGCAGTGGGTCGCATGAAAAACTGTTTTTT
CAWSVGSGSHEKLFF
>TRBV7-2|NA|TRBD2|TRBJ2-3
TGTGCCAGCAGCTCGGGGACTAGTTCGAGCACAGATACGCAGTATTTT
CASSSGTSSSTDTQYF
>TRBV6-6|NA|TRBD1|TRBJ2-7
TGTGCCAGCAGAGCGCCGGGGACAGCTAGCTCCTACGAGCAGTACTTC
CASRAPGTASSYEQYF
>TRBV2|NA|NA|TRBJ2-2
TGTGCCAGCCGACCGACTGTCGCGAACACCGGGGAGCTGTTTTTT
CASRPTVANTGELFF